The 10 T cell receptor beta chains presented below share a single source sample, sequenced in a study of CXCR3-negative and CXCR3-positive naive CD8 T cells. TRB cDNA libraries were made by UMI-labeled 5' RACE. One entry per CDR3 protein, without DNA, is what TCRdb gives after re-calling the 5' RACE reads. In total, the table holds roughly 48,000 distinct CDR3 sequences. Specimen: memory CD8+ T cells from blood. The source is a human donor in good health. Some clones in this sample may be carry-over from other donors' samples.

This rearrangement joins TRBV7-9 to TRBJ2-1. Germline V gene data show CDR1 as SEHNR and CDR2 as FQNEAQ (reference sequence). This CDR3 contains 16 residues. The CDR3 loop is CASSPRSTEPYNEQFF.

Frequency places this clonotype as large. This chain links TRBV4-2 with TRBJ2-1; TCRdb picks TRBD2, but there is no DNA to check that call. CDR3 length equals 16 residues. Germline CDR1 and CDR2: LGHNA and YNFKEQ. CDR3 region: CASSQDDTSGGNEQFF.

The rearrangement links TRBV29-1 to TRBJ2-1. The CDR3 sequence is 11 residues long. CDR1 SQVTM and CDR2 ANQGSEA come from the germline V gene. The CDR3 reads CSVVLGNEQFF.

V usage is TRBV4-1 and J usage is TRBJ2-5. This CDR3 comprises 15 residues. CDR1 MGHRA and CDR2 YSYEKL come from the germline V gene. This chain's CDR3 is CASSQGIQVVETQYF.

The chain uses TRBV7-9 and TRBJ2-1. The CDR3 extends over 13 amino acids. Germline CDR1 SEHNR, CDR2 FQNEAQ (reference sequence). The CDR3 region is CASSLGRENEQFF. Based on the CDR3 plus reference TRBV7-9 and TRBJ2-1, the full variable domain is DTGVSQNPRHKITKRGQNVTFRCDPISEHNRLYWYRQTLGQGPEFLTYFQNEAQLEKSRLLSDRFSAERPKGSFSTLEIQRTEQGDSAMYLCASSLGRENEQFFGPGTRLTVL.

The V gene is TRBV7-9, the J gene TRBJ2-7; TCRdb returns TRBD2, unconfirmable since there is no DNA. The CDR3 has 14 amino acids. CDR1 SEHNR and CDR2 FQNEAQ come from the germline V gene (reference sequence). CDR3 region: CASSTTSGGVEQYF.

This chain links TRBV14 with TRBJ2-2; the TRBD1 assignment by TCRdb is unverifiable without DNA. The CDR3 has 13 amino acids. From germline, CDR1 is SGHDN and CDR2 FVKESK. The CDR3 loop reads CASRDRGPGELFF.

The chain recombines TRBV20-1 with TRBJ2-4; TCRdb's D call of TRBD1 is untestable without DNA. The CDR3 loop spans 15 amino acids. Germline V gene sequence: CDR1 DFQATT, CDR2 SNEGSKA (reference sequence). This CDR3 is CSAQPQDRARNIQYF.

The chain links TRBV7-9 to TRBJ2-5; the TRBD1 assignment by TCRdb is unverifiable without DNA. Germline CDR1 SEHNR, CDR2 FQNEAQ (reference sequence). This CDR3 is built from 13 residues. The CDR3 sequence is CASSIRQEETQYF.

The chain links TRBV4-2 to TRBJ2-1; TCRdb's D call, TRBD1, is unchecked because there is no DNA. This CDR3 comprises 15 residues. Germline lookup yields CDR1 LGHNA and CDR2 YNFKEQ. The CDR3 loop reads CASSQVGGGYNEQFF.